The present entry profiles one T cell receptor (beta chain) with its context. Its target is not known. V shed 2 bases and J shed 0 bases, with 10 bases lying between them. The germline V gene has CDR1 SGHTA and CDR2 FQGTGA. The CDR3 runs to 16 residues. Treatment: approximately 10-day PBMC culture with coronavirus spike peptide pools or control peptides (ViraFEST assay). ViraFEST expanded antigen-specific T cells with peptide pools, then sequenced TCRs. This sample was taken from a study of vaccination and CD4 T cells after COVID-19. Broader study findings: Within the convalescent patients, a median about 89% of the SARS-CoV-2-reactive clones were ones that appeared only post-vaccination.

Sequencing of cultured CD4+ T cell DNA used the Oncomine TCR Beta short-read assay. Each CDR3 protein is one row after TCRdb ran MiXCR on the PCR reads. The table shows around 5,900 distinct CDR3 sequences, with roughly 77% occurring only once. The source of this sequence is a human donor who had recovered from COVID-19. The V and J genes are TRBV7-3 and TRBJ2-2; weak D call: TRBD1 (6 bases). The sequencing input was CD4+ T cells from blood, cultured in vitro. The CDR3 spells CASSLLWTANTGELFF. CDR3 coding DNA: TGTGCCAGCAGCTTATTATGGACAGCGAACACCGGGGAGCTGTTTTTT.